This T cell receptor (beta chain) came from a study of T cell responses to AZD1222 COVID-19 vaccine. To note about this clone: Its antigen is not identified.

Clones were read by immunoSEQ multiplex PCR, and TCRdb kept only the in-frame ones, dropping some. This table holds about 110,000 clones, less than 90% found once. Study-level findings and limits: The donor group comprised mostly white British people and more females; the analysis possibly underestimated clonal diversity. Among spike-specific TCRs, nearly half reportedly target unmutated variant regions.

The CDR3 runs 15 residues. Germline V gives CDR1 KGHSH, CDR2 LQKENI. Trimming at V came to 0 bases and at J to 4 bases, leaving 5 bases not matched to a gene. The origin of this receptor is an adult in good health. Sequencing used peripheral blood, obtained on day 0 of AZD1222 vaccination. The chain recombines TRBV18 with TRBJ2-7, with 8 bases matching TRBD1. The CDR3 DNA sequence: TGTGCCAGCTCACCACCCGGACAGGGTGGGTACGAGCAGTACTTC. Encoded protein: CASSPPGQGGYEQYF.